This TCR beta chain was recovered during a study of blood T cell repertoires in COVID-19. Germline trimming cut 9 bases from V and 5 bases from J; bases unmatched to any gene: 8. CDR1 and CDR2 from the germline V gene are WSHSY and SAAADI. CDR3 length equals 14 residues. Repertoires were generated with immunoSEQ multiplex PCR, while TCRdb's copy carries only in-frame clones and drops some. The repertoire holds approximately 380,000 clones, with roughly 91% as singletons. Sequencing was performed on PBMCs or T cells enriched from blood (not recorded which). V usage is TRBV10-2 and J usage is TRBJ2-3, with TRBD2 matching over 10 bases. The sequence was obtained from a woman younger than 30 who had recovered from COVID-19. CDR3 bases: TGCGCCAGTAACCTAGCGGGGGTGTTAGATACGCAGTATTTT. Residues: CASNLAGVLDTQYF.